This T cell receptor beta chain was recorded in a study of T cell responses to AZD1222 COVID-19 vaccine. The repertoire was sequenced with immunoSEQ multiplex PCR; TCRdb's copy has only in-frame clones and lacks some. The sample includes 150,000 or so clones, approximately 92% of them seen just once. Notes on this clone: Other DNA sequences from this sample encode an identical CDR3 as well.

This TCR was recovered from an adult in good health. The sample consisted of peripheral blood, taken on day 0 of AZD1222 vaccination.

The CDR3 nucleotides are TGTGCCAGCTCACCGGGGCGAGACACTGAAGCTTTCTTT. Protein sequence: CASSPGRDTEAFF. This chain links TRBV18 with TRBJ1-1; TRBD1 is a possible D gene (5 bases). In germline, CDR1 is KGHSH, CDR2 LQKENI. Trimming pared 3 bases from V and 3 bases from J, leaving 8 bases between. The CDR3 runs to 13 residues.